The clone carrying this TCR beta chain was seen only a few times. Trimming removed 8 bases at V and 0 bases at J, with 11 bases between. Germline CDR1 and CDR2: SGHAT and FQNNGV. The CDR3 is 14 residues long. This sample was taken from a study of identical twins. TCRdb re-analysed the 5' RACE reads in MiXCR, keeping a single row per CDR3 protein. The data contain about 490,000 distinct CDR3 sequences, 13% to 15% of them singletons. The data were also submitted as part of a second study, on yellow fever vaccine responses in identical twins.

The receptor was isolated from a woman under 30 in good health. The chain uses TRBV11-2 and TRBJ2-1; D is perhaps TRBD2 (7 bases). The sample was CD4+ T cells sorted from blood. The CDR3 nucleotides are TGTGCCAGCCAAGGGGGGGGCTCCTACAATGAGCAGTTCTTC. Amino acid sequence: CASQGGGSYNEQFF.